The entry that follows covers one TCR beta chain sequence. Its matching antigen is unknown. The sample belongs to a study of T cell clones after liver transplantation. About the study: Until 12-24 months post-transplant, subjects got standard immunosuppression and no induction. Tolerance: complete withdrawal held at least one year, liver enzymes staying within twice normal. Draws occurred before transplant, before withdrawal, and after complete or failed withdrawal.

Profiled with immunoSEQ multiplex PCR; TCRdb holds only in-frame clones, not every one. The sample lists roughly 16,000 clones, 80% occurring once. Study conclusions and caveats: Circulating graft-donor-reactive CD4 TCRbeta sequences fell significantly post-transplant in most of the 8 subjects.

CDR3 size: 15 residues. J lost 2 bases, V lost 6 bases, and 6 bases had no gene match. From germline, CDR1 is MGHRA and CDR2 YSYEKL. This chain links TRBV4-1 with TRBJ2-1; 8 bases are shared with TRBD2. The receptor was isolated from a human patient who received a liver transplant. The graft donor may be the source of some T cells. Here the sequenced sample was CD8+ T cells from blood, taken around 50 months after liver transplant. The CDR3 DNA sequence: TGCGCCAGCAGTCGTACTAGCGGAACCTACAATGAGCAGTTCTTC. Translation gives CASSRTSGTYNEQFF.